The 2 T cell receptor beta chains listed next were all sequenced from one sample in a study of T cell clonality in common variable immunodeficiency. The assay was immunoSEQ multiplex PCR, and TCRdb's table has in-frame clones only and misses some. The table lists under 45,000 clones, with no singletons. Sample: peripheral blood mononuclear cells. The source of these receptors is a person aged 18 to 75 in good health.

This clone was picked up many times. Sequencing ends 3 residues short of the CDR3 end; the germline J gene provides the rest. This chain links TRBV7-2 with TRBJ1-2; D gene uncertain. The CDR3 covers 14 residues. V was clipped by 1 base and J by 1 base, with 7 bases between them. Germline V CDR1 and CDR2: SGHTA, FQGNSA. This CDR3 reads CASSLGSVNYGYTF. The part of the CDR3 DNA that was read is TGTGCCAGCAGCTTAGGGTCGGTTAACTATGGC.

Ten or more counts support this clone. Read sequence stops 3 residues before the CDR3 end, and the germline J gene provides the missing end. V and J are TRBV20-1 and TRBJ2-2; the match to TRBD1 covers 8 bases. The V and J ends lost 0 bases and 5 bases, in that order; junction bases with no gene match: 8. The CDR3 is 16 amino acids. Per germline, CDR1 DFQATT and CDR2 SNEGSKA (reference sequence). CDR3 sequence reads: CSARDPGQGGTGELFF. The CDR3 DNA, read in part, is TGCAGTGCTAGAGACCCCGGACAGGGAGGTACCGGGGAG.